This TCR beta chain was captured by sequencing in a study of T cell responses to AZD1222 COVID-19 vaccine. The assay was immunoSEQ multiplex PCR, and TCRdb's table has in-frame clones only and misses some. The sample lists more than 140,000 clones; 89% were seen once. Details on this clone: Antigen specificity is unknown.

Whole-study findings and limits: Only a handful of people who got AZD1222 tested seropositive at baseline. Variant regions that are unmutated are reportedly the target of nearly half of spike-specific TCRs.

Germline loops: CDR1 SGHAT, CDR2 FQNNGV. The J segment lost 0 bases and the V segment lost 0 bases, leaving 17 bases of the junction unmatched. This CDR3 contains 20 residues. The specimen comprised peripheral blood, sampled on day 0 of AZD1222 vaccination. The clonotype originates from an adult in good health. The chain links TRBV11-2 to TRBJ2-7; 7 bases are a match to TRBD2. The CDR3 region has the DNA TGTGCCAGCAGCTTAGAAGTGGTGAGTCGGGAGGCGTTGAGCTCCTACGAGCAGTACTTC. Translated, it gives CASSLEVVSREALSSYEQYF. The variable domain in full, completed from reference TRBV11-2 and TRBJ2-7, reads EAGVAQSPRYKIIEKRQSVAFWCNPISGHATLYWYQQILGQGPKLLIQFQNNGVVDDSQLPKDRFSAERLKGVDSTLKIQPAKLEDSAVYLCASSLEVVSREALSSYEQYFGPGTRLTVT.